Given below is one T cell receptor beta chain in context. Method: immunoSEQ multiplex PCR; TCRdb's copy keeps in-frame clones and lacks some. Of approximately 48,000 clones listed, about 90% were seen once; the top ten hold under 9.5%. There are 15 residues in the CDR3. Germline CDR1 is LGHNA and CDR2 is YNFKEQ. V lost 4 bases and J 8 bases, leaving 20 bases between the germline ends. This sample was taken from a study of T cell changes during pregnancy in multiple sclerosis. The rearrangement uses TRBV4-2 and TRBJ1-2; perhaps TRBD1 as D (6 bases). Material: CD8+ T cells from peripheral blood mononuclear cells, obtained after pregnancy. The sequence was obtained from a female donor with multiple sclerosis, enrolled in a pregnancy study. The CDR3 here is CASSRSWTERVGYTF. The CDR3 DNA sequence: TGTGCCAGCAGCCGTAGCTGGACAGAACGGGTAGGCTACACCTTC.